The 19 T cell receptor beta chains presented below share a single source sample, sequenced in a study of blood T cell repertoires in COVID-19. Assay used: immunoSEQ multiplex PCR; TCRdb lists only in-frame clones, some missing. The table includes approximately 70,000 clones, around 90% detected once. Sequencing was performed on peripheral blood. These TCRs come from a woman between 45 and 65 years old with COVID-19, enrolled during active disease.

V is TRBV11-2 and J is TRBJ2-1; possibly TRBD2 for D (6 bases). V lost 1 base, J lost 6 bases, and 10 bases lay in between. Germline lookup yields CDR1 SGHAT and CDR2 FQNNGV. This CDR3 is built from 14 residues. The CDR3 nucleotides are TGTGCCAGCAGCTTAGGGACTACGGGCAATGAGCAGTTCTTC. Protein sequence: CASSLGTTGNEQFF.

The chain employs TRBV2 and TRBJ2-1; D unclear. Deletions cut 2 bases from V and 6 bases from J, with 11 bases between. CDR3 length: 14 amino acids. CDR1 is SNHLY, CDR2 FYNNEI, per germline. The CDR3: CASSELQSGNEQFF. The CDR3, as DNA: TGTGCCAGCAGTGAATTACAATCTGGCAATGAGCAGTTCTTC.

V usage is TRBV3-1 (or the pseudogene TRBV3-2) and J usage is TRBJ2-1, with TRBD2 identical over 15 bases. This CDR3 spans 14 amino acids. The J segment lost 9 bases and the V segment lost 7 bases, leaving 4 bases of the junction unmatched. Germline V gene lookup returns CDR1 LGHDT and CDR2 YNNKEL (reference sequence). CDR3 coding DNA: TGTGCCAGCACTAGGACTAGCGGGAGGGGTGAGCAGTTCTTC. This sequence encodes CASTRTSGRGEQFF.

In nucleotides, the CDR3 is TGTGCCAGTAGGGGGACTAGCAACGAGCAGTACTTC. Its protein product is CASRGTSNEQYF. This chain uses TRBV19 with TRBJ2-7; 9 positions agree with TRBD2. Germline V gene lookup returns CDR1 LNHDA and CDR2 SQIVND (reference sequence). V trimming: 6 bases; J trimming: 5 bases; junction bases outside the gene matches: 2. This CDR3 region has 12 residues.

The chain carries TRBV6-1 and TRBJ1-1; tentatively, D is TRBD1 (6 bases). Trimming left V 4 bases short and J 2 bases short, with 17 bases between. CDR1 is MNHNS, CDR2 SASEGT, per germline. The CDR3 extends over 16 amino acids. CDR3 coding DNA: TGTGCCAGCAGTGCCTTCCAGACAGGTCTTAACACTGAAGCTTTCTTT. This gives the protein CASSAFQTGLNTEAFF.

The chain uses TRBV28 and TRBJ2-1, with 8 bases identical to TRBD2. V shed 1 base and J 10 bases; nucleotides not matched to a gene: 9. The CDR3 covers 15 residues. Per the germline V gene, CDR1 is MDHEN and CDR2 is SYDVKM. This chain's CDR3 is CASSLLWREAGEQFF. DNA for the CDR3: TGTGCCAGCAGTTTATTGTGGCGGGAGGCTGGGGAGCAGTTCTTC. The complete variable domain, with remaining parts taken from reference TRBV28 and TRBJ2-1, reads DVKVTQSSRYLVKRTGEKVFLECVQDMDHENMFWYRQDPGLGLRLIYFSYDVKMKEKGDIPEGYSVSREKKERFSLILESASTNQTSMYLCASSLLWREAGEQFFGPGTRLTVL.

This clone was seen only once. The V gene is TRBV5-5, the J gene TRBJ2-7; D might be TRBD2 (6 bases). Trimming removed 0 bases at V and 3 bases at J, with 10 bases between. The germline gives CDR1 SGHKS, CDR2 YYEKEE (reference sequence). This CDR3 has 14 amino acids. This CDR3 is CASSLAGGGYEQYF. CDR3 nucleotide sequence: TGTGCCAGCAGCTTGGCTGGGGGAGGCTACGAGCAGTACTTC.

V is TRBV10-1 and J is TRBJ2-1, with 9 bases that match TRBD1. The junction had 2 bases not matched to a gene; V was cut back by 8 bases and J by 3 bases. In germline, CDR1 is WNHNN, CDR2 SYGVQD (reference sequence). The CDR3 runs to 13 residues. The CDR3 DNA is TGCGCCAGCCGGGACAGGGTCTACAATGAGCAGTTCTTC. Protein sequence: CASRDRVYNEQFF.

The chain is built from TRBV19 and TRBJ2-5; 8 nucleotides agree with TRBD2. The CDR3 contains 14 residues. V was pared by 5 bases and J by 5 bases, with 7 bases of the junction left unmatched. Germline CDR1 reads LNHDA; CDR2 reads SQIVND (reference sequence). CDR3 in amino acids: CASSLTSVRETQYF. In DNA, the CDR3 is TGTGCCAGTAGTTTGACTAGCGTAAGGGAGACCCAGTACTTC. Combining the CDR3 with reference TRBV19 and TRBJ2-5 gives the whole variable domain DGGITQSPKYLFRKEGQNVTLSCEQNLNHDAMYWYRQDPGQGLRLIYYSQIVNDFQKGDIAEGYSVSREKKESFPLTVTSAQKNPTAFYLCASSLTSVRETQYFGPGTRLLVL.

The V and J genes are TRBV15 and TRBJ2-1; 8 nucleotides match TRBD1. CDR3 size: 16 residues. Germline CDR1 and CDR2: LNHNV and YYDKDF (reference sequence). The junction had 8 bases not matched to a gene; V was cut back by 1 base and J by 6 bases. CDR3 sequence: CATSRVRRQGSNEQFF. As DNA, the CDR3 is TGTGCCACCAGCAGAGTTCGGAGACAGGGGAGCAATGAGCAGTTCTTC.

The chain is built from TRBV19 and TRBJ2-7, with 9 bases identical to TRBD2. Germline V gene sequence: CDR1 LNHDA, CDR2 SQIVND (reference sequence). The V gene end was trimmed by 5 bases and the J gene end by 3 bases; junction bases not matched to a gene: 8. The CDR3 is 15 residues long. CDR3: CASSHASGTNYEQYF. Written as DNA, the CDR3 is TGTGCCAGTAGTCACGCTAGCGGGACTAACTACGAGCAGTACTTC.

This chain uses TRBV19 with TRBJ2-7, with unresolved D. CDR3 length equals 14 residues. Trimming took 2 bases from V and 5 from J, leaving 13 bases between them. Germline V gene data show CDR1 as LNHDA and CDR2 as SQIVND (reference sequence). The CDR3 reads CASSITRAGHEQYF. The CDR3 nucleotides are TGTGCCAGTAGTATAACCCGCGCAGGCCACGAGCAGTACTTC.

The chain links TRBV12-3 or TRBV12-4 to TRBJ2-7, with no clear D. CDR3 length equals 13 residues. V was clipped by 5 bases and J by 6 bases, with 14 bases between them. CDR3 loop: CASSTSKTVEQYF. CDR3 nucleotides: TGTGCCAGCAGTACCTCAAAGACTGTCGAGCAGTACTTC.

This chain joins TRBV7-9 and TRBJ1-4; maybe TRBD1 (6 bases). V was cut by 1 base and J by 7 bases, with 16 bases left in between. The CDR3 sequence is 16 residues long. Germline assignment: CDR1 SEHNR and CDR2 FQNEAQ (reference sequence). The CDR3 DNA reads TGTGCCAGCAGCTTAGAGGTGCGGGGGCAGGGTGAAAAACTGTTTTTT. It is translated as CASSLEVRGQGEKLFF.

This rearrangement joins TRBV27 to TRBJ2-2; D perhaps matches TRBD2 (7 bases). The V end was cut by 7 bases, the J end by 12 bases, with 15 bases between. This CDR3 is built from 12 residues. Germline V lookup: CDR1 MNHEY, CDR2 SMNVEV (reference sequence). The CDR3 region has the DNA TGTGCCAGCACCATGGGAGGGGGGAAGCTGTTTTTT. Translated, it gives CASTMGGGKLFF.

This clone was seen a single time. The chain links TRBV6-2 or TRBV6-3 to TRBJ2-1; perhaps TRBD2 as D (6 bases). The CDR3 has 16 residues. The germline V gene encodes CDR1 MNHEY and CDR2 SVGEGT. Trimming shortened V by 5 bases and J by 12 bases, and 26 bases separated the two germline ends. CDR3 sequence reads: CASSDSLASPLQGQFF. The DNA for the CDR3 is TGTGCCAGCAGTGATTCTCTAGCGTCTCCGCTTCAAGGGCAGTTCTTC.

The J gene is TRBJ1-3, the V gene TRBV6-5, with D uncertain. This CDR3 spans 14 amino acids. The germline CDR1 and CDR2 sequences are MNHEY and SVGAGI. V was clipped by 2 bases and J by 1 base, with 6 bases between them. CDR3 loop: CASSYSGSGNTIYF. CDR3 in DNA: TGTGCCAGCAGTTACAGCGGGTCTGGAAACACCATATATTTT.

The CDR3 sequence: CASSPWTSGGNTQYF. The CDR3 coding sequence is TGTGCCAGCAGCCCTTGGACTAGCGGGGGAAATACGCAGTATTTT. The chain is built from TRBV7-9 and TRBJ2-3; 13 nucleotides match TRBD2. V lost 5 bases, J lost 7 bases, and 6 bases stayed unmatched. Germline V lookup: CDR1 SEHNR, CDR2 FQNEAQ (reference sequence). The CDR3 totals 15 residues.

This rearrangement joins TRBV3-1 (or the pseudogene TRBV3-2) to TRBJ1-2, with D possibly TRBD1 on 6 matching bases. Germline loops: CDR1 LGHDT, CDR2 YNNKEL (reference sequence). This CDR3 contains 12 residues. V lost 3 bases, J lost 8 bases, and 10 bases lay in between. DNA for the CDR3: TGTGCCAGCAGCCATGAAGGGGGAGGCTACACCTTC. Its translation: CASSHEGGGYTF.